This T cell receptor (beta chain) was sequenced for a study of neoadjuvant anti-PD-1 for oral cavity cancer. Study information: Non-progressing patients received a fourth nivolumab dose near day 43, then surgery on days 50-56.

V lost 8 bases and J lost 0, with 10 bases in between. Per germline, CDR1 LNHDA and CDR2 SQIVND (reference sequence). The CDR3 sequence is 13 residues long. Patients had HPV-negative, locally advanced oral cavity squamous cell carcinoma. Blood cells were analyzed directly, without culture or expansion. Most PBMC samples had around 0.5 ug input DNA in six replicates. The table came from immunoSEQ multiplex PCR; TCRdb's copy has only in-frame clones and leaves some out. The sample records about 72,000 clones, about 83% being singletons. The sequencing used PBMCs, collected before nivolumab (anti-PD-1) treatment. The clonotype comes from a person aged 35-79 years with oral cavity squamous cell carcinoma. The rearrangement joins TRBV19 to TRBJ1-1; D is possibly TRBD1 (6 bases). The CDR3 loop reads CASRGTLNTEAFF. For the CDR3, the DNA is TGTGCCAGTCGTGGGACACTGAACACTGAAGCTTTCTTT.